What follows describes a single TCR beta chain. The time point was: persistent/refractory GD, antithyroid drugs over 5 years with positive TRAb. Extracted RNA from PBMCs served as the source of the TCR library. iRepertoire HTBI primers and Arm-PCR of CDR3 regions built TCR beta libraries. Each CDR3 protein is one row after TCRdb ran MiXCR on the multiplex PCR reads. The sample holds over 250,000 distinct CDR3 sequences, 22% seen once. The record originates from a study of regulatory T cells in long-lasting Graves disease. The germline gives CDR1 LGHNA, CDR2 YSLEER. The V and J ends lost 0 bases and 1 base, in that order; junction bases with no gene match: 16. CDR3 length equals 20 residues.

The sequence came from a female donor with Graves disease. Specimen: peripheral blood mononuclear cells (PBMCs), collected when the disease was refractory, from a patient treated with antithyroid drugs. The V gene is TRBV4-3, the J gene TRBJ2-7, with TRBD2 matching over 9 bases. As DNA, the CDR3 is TGCGCCAGCAGCCAAGATCCCTATCGCGGACTAGCGCCACTATCCTACGAGCAGTACTTC. Its translation: CASSQDPYRGLAPLSYEQYF.